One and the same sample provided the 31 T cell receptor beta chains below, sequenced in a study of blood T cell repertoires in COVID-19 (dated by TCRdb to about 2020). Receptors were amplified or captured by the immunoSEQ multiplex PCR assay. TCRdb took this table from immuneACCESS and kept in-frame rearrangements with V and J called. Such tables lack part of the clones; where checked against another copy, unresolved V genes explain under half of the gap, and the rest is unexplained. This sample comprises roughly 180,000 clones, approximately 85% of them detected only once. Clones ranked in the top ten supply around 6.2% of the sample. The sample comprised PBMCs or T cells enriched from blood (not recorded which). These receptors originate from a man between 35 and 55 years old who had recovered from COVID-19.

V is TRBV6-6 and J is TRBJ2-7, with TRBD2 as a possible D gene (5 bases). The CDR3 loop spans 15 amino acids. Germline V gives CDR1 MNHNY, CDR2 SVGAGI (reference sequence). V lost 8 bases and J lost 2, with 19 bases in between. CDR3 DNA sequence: TGTGCCAGCTCCTACGGGGTAGCCCTTACCTACGAGCAGTACTTC. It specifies CASSYGVALTYEQYF.

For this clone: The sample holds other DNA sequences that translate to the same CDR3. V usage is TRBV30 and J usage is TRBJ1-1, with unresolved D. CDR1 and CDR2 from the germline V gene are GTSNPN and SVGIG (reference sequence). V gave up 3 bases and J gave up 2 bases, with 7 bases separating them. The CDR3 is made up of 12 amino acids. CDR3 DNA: TGTGCCTGGAGACGGGGTAACACTGAAGCTTTCTTT. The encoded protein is CAWRRGNTEAFF.

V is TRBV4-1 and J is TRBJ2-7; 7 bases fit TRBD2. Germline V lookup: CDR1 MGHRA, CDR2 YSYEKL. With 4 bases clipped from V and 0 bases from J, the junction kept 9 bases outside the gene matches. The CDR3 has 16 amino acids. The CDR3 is CASSPLGLAVSYEQYF. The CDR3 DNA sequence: TGCGCCAGCAGCCCCTTAGGGCTAGCGGTCTCCTACGAGCAGTACTTC.

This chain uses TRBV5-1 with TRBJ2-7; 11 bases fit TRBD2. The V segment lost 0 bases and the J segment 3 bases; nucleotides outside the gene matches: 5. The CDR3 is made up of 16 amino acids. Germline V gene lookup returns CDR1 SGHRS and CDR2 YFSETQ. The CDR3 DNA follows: TGCGCCAGCAGCTTGGAACTAGCGGGAGTCATCTACGAGCAGTACTTC. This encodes CASSLELAGVIYEQYF.

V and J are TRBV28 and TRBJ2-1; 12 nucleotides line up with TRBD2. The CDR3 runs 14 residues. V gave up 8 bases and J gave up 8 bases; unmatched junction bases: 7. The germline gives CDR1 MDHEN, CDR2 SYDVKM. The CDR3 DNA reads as TGTGCCAGCGCCTCTAGCGGGAGGGCCCATGAGCAGTTCTTC. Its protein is CASASSGRAHEQFF.

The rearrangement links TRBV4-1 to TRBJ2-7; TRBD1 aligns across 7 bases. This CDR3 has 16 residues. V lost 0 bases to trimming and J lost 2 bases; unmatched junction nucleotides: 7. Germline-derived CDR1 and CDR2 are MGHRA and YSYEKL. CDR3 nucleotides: TGCGCCAGCAGCCAAGACGGACAGGCAACTCCCTACGAGCAGTACTTC. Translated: CASSQDGQATPYEQYF.

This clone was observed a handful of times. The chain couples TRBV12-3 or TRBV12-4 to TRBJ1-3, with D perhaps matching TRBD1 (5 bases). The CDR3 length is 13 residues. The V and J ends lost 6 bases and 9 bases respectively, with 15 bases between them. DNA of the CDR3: TGTGCCAGCAGGCCAGAGCCGGGACTCACCATATATTTT. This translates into CASRPEPGLTIYF.

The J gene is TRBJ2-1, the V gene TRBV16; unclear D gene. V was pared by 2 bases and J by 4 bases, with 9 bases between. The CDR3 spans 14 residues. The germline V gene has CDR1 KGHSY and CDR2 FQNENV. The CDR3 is CASSQPESYNEQFF. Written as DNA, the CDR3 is TGTGCCAGCAGCCAACCGGAGAGTTACAATGAGCAGTTCTTC.

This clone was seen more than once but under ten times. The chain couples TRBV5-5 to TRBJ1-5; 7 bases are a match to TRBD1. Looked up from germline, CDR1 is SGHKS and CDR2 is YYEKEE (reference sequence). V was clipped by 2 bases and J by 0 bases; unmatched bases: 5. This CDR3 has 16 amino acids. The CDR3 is CASSLGDRDSNQPQHF. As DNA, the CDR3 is TGTGCCAGCAGCTTAGGGGACAGAGATAGCAATCAGCCCCAGCATTTT.

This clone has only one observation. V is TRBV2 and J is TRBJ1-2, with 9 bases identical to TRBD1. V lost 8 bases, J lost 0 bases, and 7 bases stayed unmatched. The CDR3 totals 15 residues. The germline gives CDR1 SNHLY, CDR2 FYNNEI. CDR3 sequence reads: CASPWGQGPNYGYTF. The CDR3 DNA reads TGTGCCAGCCCATGGGGACAGGGACCTAACTATGGCTACACCTTC.

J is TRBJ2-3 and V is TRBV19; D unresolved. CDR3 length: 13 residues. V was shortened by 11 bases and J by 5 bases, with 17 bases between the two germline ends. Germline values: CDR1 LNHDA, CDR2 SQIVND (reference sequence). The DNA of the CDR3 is TGTGCCTCCCAGCAGCCAGGTCTAGATACGCAGTATTTT. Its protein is CASQQPGLDTQYF.

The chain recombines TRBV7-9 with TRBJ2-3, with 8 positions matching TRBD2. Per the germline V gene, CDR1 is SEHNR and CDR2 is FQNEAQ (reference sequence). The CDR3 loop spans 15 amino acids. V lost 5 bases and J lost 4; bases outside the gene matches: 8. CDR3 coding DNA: TGTGCCAGCAGCCTTACTAGCGGACTCTCAGATACGCAGTATTTT. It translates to CASSLTSGLSDTQYF. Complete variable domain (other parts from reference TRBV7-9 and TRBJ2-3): DTGVSQNPRHKITKRGQNVTFRCDPISEHNRLYWYRQTLGQGPEFLTYFQNEAQLEKSRLLSDRFSAERPKGSFSTLEIQRTEQGDSAMYLCASSLTSGLSDTQYFGPGTRLTVL.

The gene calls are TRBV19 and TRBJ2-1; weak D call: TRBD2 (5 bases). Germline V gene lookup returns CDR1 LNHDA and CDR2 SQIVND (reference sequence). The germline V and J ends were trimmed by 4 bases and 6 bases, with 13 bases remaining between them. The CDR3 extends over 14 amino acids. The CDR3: CASSTAPGLNEQFF. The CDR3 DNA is TGTGCCAGTAGTACAGCCCCCGGACTCAATGAGCAGTTCTTC.

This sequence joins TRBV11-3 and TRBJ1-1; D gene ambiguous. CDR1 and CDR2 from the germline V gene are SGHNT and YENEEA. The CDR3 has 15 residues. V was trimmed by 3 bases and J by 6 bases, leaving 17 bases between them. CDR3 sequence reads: CASSFADFGGAEAFF. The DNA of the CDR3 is TGTGCCAGCAGCTTTGCGGACTTTGGCGGTGCTGAAGCTTTCTTT.

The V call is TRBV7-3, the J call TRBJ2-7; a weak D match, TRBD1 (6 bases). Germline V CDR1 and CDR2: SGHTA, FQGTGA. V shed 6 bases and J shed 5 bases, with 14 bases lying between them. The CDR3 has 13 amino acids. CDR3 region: CASSSNPGDEQYF. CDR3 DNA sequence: TGTGCCAGCAGTTCTAACCCAGGGGACGAGCAGTACTTC.

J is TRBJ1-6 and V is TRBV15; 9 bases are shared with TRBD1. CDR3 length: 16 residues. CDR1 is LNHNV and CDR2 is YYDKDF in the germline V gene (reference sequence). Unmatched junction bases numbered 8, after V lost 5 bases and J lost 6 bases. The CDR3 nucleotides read TGTGCCACCAGCGGAGCGCCGGGACAGGGTAATTCACCCCTCCACTTT. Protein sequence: CATSGAPGQGNSPLHF.

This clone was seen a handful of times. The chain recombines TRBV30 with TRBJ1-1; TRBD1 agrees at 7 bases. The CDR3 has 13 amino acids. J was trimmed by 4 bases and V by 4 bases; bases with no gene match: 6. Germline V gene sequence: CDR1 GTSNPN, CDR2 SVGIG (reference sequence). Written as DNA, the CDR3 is TGTGCCTGGACCAGGACAGGTATCACTGAAGCTTTCTTT. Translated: CAWTRTGITEAFF. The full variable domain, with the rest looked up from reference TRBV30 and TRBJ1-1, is SQTIHQWPATLVQPVGSPLSLECTVEGTSNPNLYWYRQAAGRGLQLLFYSVGIGQISSEVPQNLSASRPQDRQFILSSKKLLLSDSGFYLCAWTRTGITEAFFGQGTRLTVV.

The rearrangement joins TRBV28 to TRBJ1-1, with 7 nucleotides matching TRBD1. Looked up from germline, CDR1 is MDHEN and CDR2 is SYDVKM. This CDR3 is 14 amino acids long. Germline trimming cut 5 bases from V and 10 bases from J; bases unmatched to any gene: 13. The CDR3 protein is CASSPLLGGIGAFF. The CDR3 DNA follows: TGTGCCAGCAGTCCGCTTTTAGGGGGCATAGGAGCTTTCTTT.

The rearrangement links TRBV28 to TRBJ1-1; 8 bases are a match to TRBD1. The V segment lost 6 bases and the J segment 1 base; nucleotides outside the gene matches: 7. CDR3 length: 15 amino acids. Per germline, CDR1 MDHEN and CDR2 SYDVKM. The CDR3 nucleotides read TGTGCCAGCAGACTCGGACAGGGAAGGAACACTGAAGCTTTCTTT. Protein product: CASRLGQGRNTEAFF.

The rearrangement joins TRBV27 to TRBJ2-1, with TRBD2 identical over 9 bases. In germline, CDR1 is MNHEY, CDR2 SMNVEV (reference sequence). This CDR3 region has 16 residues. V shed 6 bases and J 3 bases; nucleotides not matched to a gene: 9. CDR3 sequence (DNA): TGTGCCAGCAGCTACCTCACTAGCGGGTTCTACAATGAGCAGTTCTTC. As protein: CASSYLTSGFYNEQFF.

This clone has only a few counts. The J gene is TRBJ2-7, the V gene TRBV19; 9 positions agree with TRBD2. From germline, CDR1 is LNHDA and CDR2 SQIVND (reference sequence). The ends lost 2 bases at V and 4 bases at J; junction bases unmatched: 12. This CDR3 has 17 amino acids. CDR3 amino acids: CASSINPVSGGIYEQYF. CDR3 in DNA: TGTGCCAGTAGTATAAACCCCGTTAGCGGGGGAATTTACGAGCAGTACTTC.

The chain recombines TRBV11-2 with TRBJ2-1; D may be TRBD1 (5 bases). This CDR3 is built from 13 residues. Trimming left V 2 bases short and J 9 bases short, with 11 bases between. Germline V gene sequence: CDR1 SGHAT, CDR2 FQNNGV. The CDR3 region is CASSLKVQGEQFF. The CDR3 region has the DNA TGTGCCAGCAGCTTAAAGGTTCAGGGTGAGCAGTTCTTC.

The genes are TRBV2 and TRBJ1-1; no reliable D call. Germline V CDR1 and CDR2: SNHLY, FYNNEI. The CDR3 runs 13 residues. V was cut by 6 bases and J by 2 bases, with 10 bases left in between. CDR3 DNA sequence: TGTGCCAGCAGCGCCAGAAAAAACACTGAAGCTTTCTTT. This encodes CASSARKNTEAFF.

CDR3 sequence: CASKQIMNTEAFF. In DNA, the CDR3 is TGTGCCAGCAAACAGATCATGAACACTGAAGCTTTCTTT. This chain connects TRBV9 to TRBJ1-1, with unresolved D. V was trimmed by 6 bases and J by 0 bases, leaving 9 bases between them. Per the germline V gene, CDR1 is SGDLS and CDR2 is YYNGEE. CDR3 length: 13 amino acids.

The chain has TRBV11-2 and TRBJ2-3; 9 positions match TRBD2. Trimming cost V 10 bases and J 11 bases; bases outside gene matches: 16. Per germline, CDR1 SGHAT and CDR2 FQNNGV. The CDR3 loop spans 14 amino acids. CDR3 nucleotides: TGTGCCACACAGAGGGGACTAGCCGGACTCGGGCAGTATTTT. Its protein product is CATQRGLAGLGQYF.

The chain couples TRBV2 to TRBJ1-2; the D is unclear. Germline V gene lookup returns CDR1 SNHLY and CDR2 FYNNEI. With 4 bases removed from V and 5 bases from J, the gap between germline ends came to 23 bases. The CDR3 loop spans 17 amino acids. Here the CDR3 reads CASSVMNNPYLNYGYTF. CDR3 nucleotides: TGTGCCAGCAGTGTTATGAACAACCCGTATCTCAATTATGGCTACACCTTC. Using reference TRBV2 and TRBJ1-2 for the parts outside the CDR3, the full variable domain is EPEVTQTPSHQVTQMGQEVILRCVPISNHLYFYWYRQILGQKVEFLVSFYNNEISEKSEIFDDQFSVERPDGSNFTLKIRSTKLEDSAMYFCASSVMNNPYLNYGYTFGSGTRLTVV.

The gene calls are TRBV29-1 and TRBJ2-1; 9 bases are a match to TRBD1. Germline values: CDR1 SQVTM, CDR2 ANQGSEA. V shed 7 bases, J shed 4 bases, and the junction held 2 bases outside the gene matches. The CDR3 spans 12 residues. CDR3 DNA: TGCAGCGGGGACAGGGAATACAATGAGCAGTTCTTC. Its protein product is CSGDREYNEQFF.

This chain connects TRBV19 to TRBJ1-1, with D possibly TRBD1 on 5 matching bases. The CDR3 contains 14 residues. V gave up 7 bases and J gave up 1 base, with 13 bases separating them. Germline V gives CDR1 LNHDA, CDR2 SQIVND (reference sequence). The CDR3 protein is CASKRRDGNTEAFF. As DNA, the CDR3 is TGTGCCAGTAAAAGGAGGGACGGGAACACTGAAGCTTTCTTT.

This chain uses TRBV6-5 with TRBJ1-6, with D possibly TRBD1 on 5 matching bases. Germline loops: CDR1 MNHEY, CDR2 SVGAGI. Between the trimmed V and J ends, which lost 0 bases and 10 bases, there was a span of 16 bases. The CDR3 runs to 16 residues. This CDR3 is CASSYSRQSLDSPLHF. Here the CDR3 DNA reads TGTGCCAGCAGTTACTCGAGACAGAGCTTGGACTCACCCCTCCACTTT.

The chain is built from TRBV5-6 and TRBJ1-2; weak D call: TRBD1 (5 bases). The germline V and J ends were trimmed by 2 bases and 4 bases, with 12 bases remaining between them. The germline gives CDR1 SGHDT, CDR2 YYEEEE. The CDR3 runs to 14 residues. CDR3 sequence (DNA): TGTGCCAGCAGCTTTACAGGAGGGACCTATGGCTACACCTTC. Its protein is CASSFTGGTYGYTF. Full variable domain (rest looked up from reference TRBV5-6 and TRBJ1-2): DAGVTQSPTHLIKTRGQQVTLRCSPKSGHDTVSWYQQALGQGPQFIFQYYEEEERQRGNFPDRFSGHQFPNYSSELNVNALLLGDSALYLCASSFTGGTYGYTFGSGTRLTVV.

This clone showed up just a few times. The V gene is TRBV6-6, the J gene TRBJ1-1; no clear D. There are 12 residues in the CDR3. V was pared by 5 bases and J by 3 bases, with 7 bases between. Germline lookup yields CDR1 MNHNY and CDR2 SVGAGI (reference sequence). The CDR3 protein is CASSGTDTEAFF. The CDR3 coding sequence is TGTGCCAGCAGTGGAACAGACACTGAAGCTTTCTTT.